Shown below are 30 T cell receptor beta chains from a single sample sequenced in a study of beta chain features in type 1 diabetes. Expressed TCRB transcripts were sequenced after all isolated RNA was converted to cDNA. Measured with immunoSEQ multiplex PCR; TCRdb has only the in-frame clones, and not every one. The table lists 680,000 or so clones, around 15% of them singletons. The sequenced sample was naive CD4+ T cells from blood. The receptors here all came from a man aged 18 to 30 in good health.

The chain links TRBV4-1 to TRBJ1-1, with D uncertain. The CDR3 is 15 amino acids. Looked up from germline, CDR1 is MGHRA and CDR2 is YSYEKL. Trimming left V 1 base short and J 2 bases short, with 11 bases between. CDR3 sequence (DNA): TGCGCCAGCAGCCAAGGTGGCCATCGAAACACTGAAGCTTTCTTT. It yields the protein CASSQGGHRNTEAFF.

This rearrangement joins TRBV27 to TRBJ2-7; 9 bases are a match to TRBD2. The CDR3 covers 15 residues. Trimming took 3 bases from V and 1 from J; bases not matched to a gene: 4. CDR1 is MNHEY, CDR2 SMNVEV, per germline (reference sequence). The CDR3 here is CASSFLAGSSYEQYF. The CDR3 nucleotides read TGTGCCAGCAGTTTCCTAGCGGGATCATCCTACGAGCAGTACTTC.

This clone came up a few times. The gene calls are TRBV4-2 and TRBJ1-5, with 7 bases lining up with TRBD1. The CDR3 consists of 17 residues. Trimming took 0 bases from V and 9 from J; bases not matched to a gene: 14. Germline V gene sequence: CDR1 LGHNA, CDR2 YNFKEQ. CDR3 protein: CASSQDRPGGRNGPQHF. DNA of the CDR3: TGTGCCAGCAGCCAAGATCGGCCAGGGGGGCGTAATGGGCCCCAGCATTTT.

The chain couples TRBV6-1 to TRBJ2-7; either TRBD1 or TRBD2 may fit D (5 bases each). From germline, CDR1 is MNHNS and CDR2 SASEGT. Trimming pared 4 bases from V and 2 bases from J, leaving 15 bases between. This CDR3 is built from 15 residues. CDR3 in DNA: TGTGCCAGCAGTGCAATCCGGGGCGCTGCCTACGAGCAGTACTTC. Translating it yields CASSAIRGAAYEQYF.

The chain uses TRBV4-3 and TRBJ1-2; TRBD1 is a possible D gene (5 bases). Germline V CDR1 and CDR2: LGHNA, YSLEER. Trimming cost V 4 bases and J 1 base, with 19 bases left between them. There are 17 residues in the CDR3. Here the CDR3 reads CASSLTPRGVINYGYTF. CDR3 sequence (DNA): TGCGCCAGCAGCCTTACTCCTCGGGGGGTCATTAACTATGGCTACACCTTC.

This clone was seen only a few times. V gene TRBV19 combines with J gene TRBJ1-5; 7 nucleotides match TRBD1. The junction had 9 bases not matched to a gene; V was cut back by 7 bases and J by 6 bases. From germline, CDR1 is LNHDA and CDR2 SQIVND (reference sequence). The CDR3 length is 14 residues. CDR3 in amino acids: CASTETGRTQPQHF. The CDR3 bases are TGTGCCAGTACCGAGACAGGGCGGACTCAGCCCCAGCATTTT. Using reference TRBV19 and TRBJ1-5 for the parts outside the CDR3, the full variable domain is DGGITQSPKYLFRKEGQNVTLSCEQNLNHDAMYWYRQDPGQGLRLIYYSQIVNDFQKGDIAEGYSVSREKKESFPLTVTSAQKNPTAFYLCASTETGRTQPQHFGDGTRLSIL.

This chain connects TRBV28 to TRBJ2-1; 12 bases match TRBD2. This CDR3 is built from 17 residues. V dropped 2 bases and J dropped 0; count of bases not matched to a gene: 2. Germline loops: CDR1 MDHEN, CDR2 SYDVKM. CDR3 coding DNA: TGTGCCAGCAGTTTAACTAGCGGGAGGAGCTCCTACAATGAGCAGTTCTTC. The encoded protein is CASSLTSGRSSYNEQFF.

This clone was counted a few times. This rearrangement joins TRBV5-1 to TRBJ2-7, with a weak D call TRBD2 (7 bases). The germline V and J ends were trimmed by 3 bases and 6 bases, with 25 bases remaining between them. From germline, CDR1 is SGHRS and CDR2 YFSETQ. The CDR3 loop spans 17 amino acids. CDR3 coding DNA: TGCGCCAGCAGCTCGCCGGGGGGCAGGAGGAGGCGGGCCGAGCAGTACTTC. Residues: CASSSPGGRRRRAEQYF.

The gene calls are TRBV28 and TRBJ2-3; D may be TRBD2 (6 bases). CDR3 size: 15 residues. V lost 6 bases to trimming and J lost 4 bases, with 17 bases between them. Germline values: CDR1 MDHEN, CDR2 SYDVKM. The CDR3: CASRPGGTRSDTQYF. DNA of the CDR3: TGTGCCAGCAGACCCGGAGGGACCCGCTCAGATACGCAGTATTTT.

In its sample, this clone was seen a few times. This chain connects TRBV9 to TRBJ2-1; D gene uncertain. The CDR3 contains 12 residues. V was cut by 1 base and J by 7 bases, with 6 bases left in between. Germline assignment: CDR1 SGDLS and CDR2 YYNGEE. The CDR3 nucleotides read TGTGCCAGCAGCGTACAAGGTAATGAGCAGTTCTTC. Protein product: CASSVQGNEQFF.

The genes are TRBV11-1 and TRBJ2-4, with D possibly TRBD2 on 6 matching bases. The CDR3 has 15 amino acids. Trimming stripped 5 bases from V and 1 base from J, with 12 bases between. Germline assignment: CDR1 SGHAT and CDR2 FQDESV (reference sequence). For the CDR3, the DNA is TGTGCCAGCAGCGAGAAGGGACTGGCCAAAAACATTCAGTACTTC. Translating it yields CASSEKGLAKNIQYF.

The V call is TRBV13, the J call TRBJ1-2; TRBD1 might be the D (6 bases). The germline V and J ends were trimmed by 1 base and 8 bases, with 17 bases remaining between them. Per germline, CDR1 PRHDT and CDR2 FYEKMQ (reference sequence). This CDR3 is 15 amino acids long. CDR3 residues: CASSLESPGGPGYTF. The CDR3 region has the DNA TGTGCCAGCAGCTTAGAGAGCCCCGGGGGGCCCGGCTACACCTTC.

The chain recombines TRBV6-5 with TRBJ1-2; tentative D call: TRBD1 (5 bases). Between the trimmed V and J ends, which lost 0 bases and 6 bases, there was a span of 11 bases. This CDR3 spans 14 amino acids. Per the germline V gene, CDR1 is MNHEY and CDR2 is SVGAGI. The CDR3 loop reads CASSYSTGLNGYTF. CDR3 DNA sequence: TGTGCCAGCAGTTACTCGACGGGACTCAATGGCTACACCTTC.

This clone has more than one count but fewer than ten. The chain uses TRBV4-1 and TRBJ2-3, with D tentatively TRBD1 (5 bases). CDR3 length: 15 amino acids. V lost 4 bases to trimming and J lost 4 bases, with 15 bases between them. CDR1 MGHRA and CDR2 YSYEKL come from the germline V gene. This CDR3 is CASSPQGMGSDTQYF. The DNA for the CDR3 is TGCGCCAGCAGCCCTCAGGGAATGGGGTCAGATACGCAGTATTTT.

This chain uses TRBV5-1 with TRBJ2-1; the D is unclear. V lost 3 bases, J lost 7 bases, and 23 bases lay in between. Looked up from germline, CDR1 is SGHRS and CDR2 is YFSETQ. The CDR3 is 17 residues long. In DNA, the CDR3 is TGCGCCAGCAGCTCGCCCCTCTTAGAAGTTTGGGCTAATGAGCAGTTCTTC. Its translation: CASSSPLLEVWANEQFF.

The chain links TRBV29-1 to TRBJ1-1; no reliable D call. This CDR3 is 13 amino acids long. Germline loops: CDR1 SQVTM, CDR2 ANQGSEA. Trimming pared 7 bases from V and 0 bases from J, leaving 12 bases between. The CDR3 loop is CSGAGPMNTEAFF. The DNA of the CDR3 is TGCAGCGGTGCAGGACCTATGAACACTGAAGCTTTCTTT. The full variable domain, completed using reference TRBV29-1 and TRBJ1-1, is SAVISQKPSRDICQRGTSLTIQCQVDSQVTMMFWYRQQPGQSLTLIATANQGSEATYESGFVIDKFPISRPNLTFSTLTVSNMSPEDSSIYLCSGAGPMNTEAFFGQGTRLTVV.

The rearrangement uses TRBV5-1 and TRBJ2-7, with 7 bases identical to TRBD1. This CDR3 spans 15 amino acids. With 4 bases clipped from V and 0 bases from J, the junction kept 7 bases outside the gene matches. Per germline, CDR1 SGHRS and CDR2 YFSETQ. The CDR3 DNA reads as TGCGCCAGCAGCCCCCGACAGGGAACCTCCTACGAGCAGTACTTC. Translated: CASSPRQGTSYEQYF.

This clone came up a few times. The chain links TRBV15 to TRBJ2-1; D remains ambiguous. Trimming removed 6 bases from V and 2 bases from J, with 11 bases in between. Germline V gene data show CDR1 as LNHNV and CDR2 as YYDKDF (reference sequence). The CDR3 is 14 amino acids. The CDR3: CATRAWTAYNEQFF. The CDR3 nucleotides read TGTGCCACCAGAGCTTGGACGGCCTACAATGAGCAGTTCTTC.

V usage is TRBV5-6 and J usage is TRBJ1-2; TRBD1 agrees at 7 bases. J gave up 2 bases and V 4 bases, and 14 bases lay outside the gene matches. This CDR3 spans 17 amino acids. CDR1 and CDR2 (germline): SGHDT, YYEEEE. CDR3 DNA: TGTGCCAGCAGCCCAGAACCGGGACAGCGAAAGAACTATGGCTACACCTTC. Translating it yields CASSPEPGQRKNYGYTF.

The table lists this clone with a few counts. The chain carries TRBV4-2 and TRBJ2-1, with D unclear. This CDR3 comprises 15 residues. The V end was cut by 1 base, the J end by 6 bases, with 13 bases between. Germline V CDR1 and CDR2: LGHNA, YNFKEQ. CDR3 residues: CASSQVRPTPNEQFF. The CDR3, as DNA: TGTGCCAGCAGCCAAGTACGCCCCACTCCCAATGAGCAGTTCTTC.

The chain couples TRBV5-1 to TRBJ2-1, with 10 bases fitting TRBD2. V lost 3 bases to trimming and J lost 1 base; unmatched junction nucleotides: 4. The CDR3 is 16 amino acids. The germline V gene has CDR1 SGHRS and CDR2 YFSETQ. This chain's CDR3 is CASSSSGSWSYNEQFF. In DNA form, the CDR3 reads TGCGCCAGCAGCTCTAGCGGGAGTTGGTCCTACAATGAGCAGTTCTTC.

CDR3 sequence reads: CASSQGPRGVQETQYF. CDR3 coding DNA: TGTGCCAGCAGCCAAGGTCCTAGGGGTGTTCAAGAGACCCAGTACTTC. The genes are TRBV14 and TRBJ2-5, with TRBD1 as a possible D gene (5 bases). Trimming removed 1 base at V and 2 bases at J, with 14 bases between. This CDR3 contains 16 residues. Germline V gives CDR1 SGHDN, CDR2 FVKESK.

This clone turned up a few times. V gene TRBV7-3 combines with J gene TRBJ2-3; 13 bases match TRBD2. The CDR3 runs to 17 residues. The germline V gene encodes CDR1 SGHTA and CDR2 FQGTGA. V was clipped by 5 bases and J by 5 bases; unmatched bases: 10. In nucleotides, the CDR3 is TGTGCCAGCAGCCCGAGGACTAGCGGGAGTTCCGGAGATACGCAGTATTTT. Amino acids: CASSPRTSGSSGDTQYF.

The genes are TRBV7-8 and TRBJ1-2; D remains unclear. CDR1 SGHVS and CDR2 FQNEAQ come from the germline V gene. The CDR3 contains 13 residues. Trimming took off 2 bases at V and 8 bases at J, with 12 bases between the two ends. The CDR3 protein is CASSLQAGLGYTF. CDR3 in DNA: TGTGCCAGCAGCTTACAAGCGGGGTTAGGCTACACCTTC.

The chain joins TRBV7-3 to TRBJ1-1, with 7 positions matching TRBD1. V was clipped by 2 bases and J by 0 bases; unmatched bases: 6. This CDR3 has 16 amino acids. CDR1 and CDR2 from the germline V gene are SGHTA and FQGTGA. This chain's CDR3 is CASSLGLGQLNTEAFF. For the CDR3, the DNA is TGTGCCAGCAGCTTAGGCCTGGGACAGTTGAACACTGAAGCTTTCTTT.

This clone has more than one count but fewer than ten. The chain carries TRBV29-1 and TRBJ2-5, with TRBD1 identical over 7 bases. Unmatched junction bases numbered 3, after V lost 3 bases and J lost 5 bases. Germline V gene lookup returns CDR1 SQVTM and CDR2 ANQGSEA. The length of the CDR3 is 12 residues. In nucleotides, the CDR3 is TGCAGCGTTGATACAGGGGAGGAGACCCAGTACTTC. Translated, it gives CSVDTGEETQYF.

This clone has only a few counts. This chain links TRBV29-1 with TRBJ2-1, with D hard to call. The CDR3 is made up of 12 amino acids. V dropped 4 bases and J dropped 8 bases, with 12 bases sitting between them. Germline V CDR1 and CDR2: SQVTM, ANQGSEA. The CDR3 nucleotides are TGCAGCGTTGTTTGGCCCCCGGATGAGCAGTTCTTC. It yields the protein CSVVWPPDEQFF.

The CDR3 region has the DNA TGTGCCAGCATACGGGCCGCCCCTTATACAAATGAAAAACTGTTTTTT. Amino acid sequence: CASIRAAPYTNEKLFF. The chain employs TRBV7-9 and TRBJ1-4; the D is unclear. Trimming pared 7 bases from V and 5 bases from J, leaving 20 bases between. The germline CDR1 and CDR2 sequences are SEHNR and FQNEAQ (reference sequence). CDR3 size: 16 residues.

The chain recombines TRBV5-1 with TRBJ2-5, with 7 bases lining up with TRBD1. The CDR3 is 16 residues long. Per germline, CDR1 SGHRS and CDR2 YFSETQ. V lost 0 bases to trimming and J lost 4 bases; unmatched junction nucleotides: 9. CDR3 DNA: TGCGCCAGCAGCTTGGAGGGCAGGGGGTCTGCAGAGACCCAGTACTTC. It codes for CASSLEGRGSAETQYF.

This chain joins TRBV27 and TRBJ2-3; D assignment may be TRBD1 or TRBD2 (5 bases each). The V and J ends lost 7 bases and 5 bases respectively, with 25 bases between them. In germline, CDR1 is MNHEY, CDR2 SMNVEV (reference sequence). This CDR3 contains 17 residues. CDR3 protein: CASTLSGTRRLLDTQYF. The CDR3 DNA sequence: TGTGCCAGCACCCTGTCGGGGACCCGAAGATTGCTAGATACGCAGTATTTT.